This T cell receptor (beta chain) was profiled in a study of cytomegalovirus exposure and HLA in healthy donors. At the level of the study: Around 200 million T cells yielded more than 95 million unique TCR beta sequences, as an earlier analysis found.

V was cut by 4 bases and J by 1 base, with 11 bases left in between. The CDR3 extends over 15 amino acids. Germline CDR1 and CDR2: SGHRS and YFSETQ. Vbeta (60) and Jbeta (13) primers were used in the PCR. TCRdb keeps only in-frame clones here, not all; method: immunoSEQ multiplex PCR. The sample holds around 180,000 clones, 81% seen once. The chain combines TRBV5-1 with TRBJ2-2; D is possibly TRBD1 (5 bases). Sequenced input: PBMCs. The origin of this receptor is a man between 18 and 29 years old in good health and CMV-seronegative. CDR3: CASSQDIRNTGELFF. The CDR3 bases are TGCGCCAGCAGCCAGGACATACGGAACACCGGGGAGCTGTTTTTT.